This entry lists 14 T cell receptor beta chains sequenced from one sample in a study of shared T cell receptors in the human thymus. Data came from immunoSEQ multiplex PCR; TCRdb stores just in-frame clones and leaves some out. This table holds approximately 730,000 clones, 80% to 90% found once. The sample was also reused in another study, on human thymus T cells.

The sequenced sample consisted of thymocytes. These receptors were collected from a girl under two years old with a congenital heart defect.

V is TRBV7-3 and J is TRBJ2-3; D is unclear. CDR3 length: 12 amino acids. V gave up 5 bases and J gave up 2 bases, with 5 bases separating them. The germline CDR1 and CDR2 sequences are SGHTA and FQGTGA. The CDR3 loop is CASSPHTDTQYF. In DNA form, the CDR3 reads TGTGCCAGCAGCCCCCACACAGATACGCAGTATTTT.

The chain employs TRBV6-5 and TRBJ2-7; D perhaps matches TRBD1 (5 bases). V was shortened by 6 bases and J by 3 bases, with 15 bases between the two germline ends. The CDR3 loop spans 14 amino acids. CDR1 is MNHEY and CDR2 is SVGAGI in the germline V gene. The CDR3 DNA sequence: TGTGCCAGCAGCGCTAGGGGTCCCTGCTACGAGCAGTACTTC. This sequence encodes CASSARGPCYEQYF.

The CDR3 is CASSDKQGLYGYTF. The CDR3 DNA reads TGTGCCAGCAGTGACAAACAGGGCCTCTATGGCTACACCTTC. This chain connects TRBV6-5 to TRBJ1-2, with TRBD1 as a possible D gene (6 bases). The CDR3 is 14 residues long. Trimming shortened V by 5 bases and J by 4 bases, and 14 bases separated the two germline ends. Germline values: CDR1 MNHEY, CDR2 SVGAGI.

The J gene is TRBJ2-7, the V gene TRBV30, with D maybe TRBD2 (6 bases). The germline gives CDR1 GTSNPN, CDR2 SVGIG (reference sequence). V was pared by 6 bases and J by 2 bases, with 14 bases between. The CDR3 totals 13 residues. The CDR3 region is CACEGAGPYEQYF. CDR3 bases: TGTGCCTGCGAGGGCGCGGGGCCCTACGAGCAGTACTTC.

The V call is TRBV7-4, the J call TRBJ2-5; 11 nucleotides match TRBD2. Germline CDR1 is SGHVT and CDR2 is SQSDAQ. CDR3 length: 18 residues. Trimming removed 4 bases from V and 4 bases from J; junction bases left unmatched: 14. The CDR3 nucleotides are TGTGCCAGCAGCTCCGCTAGCGGGGGGCCACCCGGTCCAGAGACCCAGTACTTC. Its protein is CASSSASGGPPGPETQYF.

This clone appeared once. This chain joins TRBV5-1 and TRBJ2-5; TRBD1 matches at 7 bases. This CDR3 spans 15 amino acids. V dropped 3 bases and J dropped 5; count of bases not matched to a gene: 10. Germline CDR1 is SGHRS and CDR2 is YFSETQ. The CDR3 here is CASSYAEGARETQYF. The CDR3 region has the DNA TGCGCCAGCAGCTATGCCGAGGGGGCGCGGGAGACCCAGTACTTC.

This rearrangement joins TRBV7-9 to TRBJ1-6; D uncertain. The CDR3 consists of 17 residues. Germline V gene sequence: CDR1 SEHNR, CDR2 FQNEAQ (reference sequence). V lost 4 bases, J lost 10 bases, and 23 bases lay in between. The CDR3 sequence: CASSWIRGPDLCSPLHF. CDR3 DNA sequence: TGTGCCAGCAGCTGGATTAGAGGGCCAGACCTCTGCTCACCCCTCCACTTT.

The DNA of the CDR3 is TGTGCCAGCGGGGGACTAGCGGGGCAGGAGACCCAGTACTTC. The encoded protein is CASGGLAGQETQYF. The chain couples TRBV6-5 to TRBJ2-5; 13 nucleotides match TRBD2. Germline V gene lookup returns CDR1 MNHEY and CDR2 SVGAGI. The CDR3 length is 14 residues. V trimming: 8 bases; J trimming: 5 bases; junction bases outside the gene matches: 5.

The V gene is TRBV5-1, the J gene TRBJ2-7; tentatively, D is TRBD1 (5 bases). Germline assignment: CDR1 SGHRS and CDR2 YFSETQ. CDR3 length: 16 amino acids. The V gene lost 0 bases and the J gene lost 1 base, with 14 bases spanning the gap. CDR3 in DNA: TGCGCCAGCAGCTTGGCGAAACAGGTTTATTCCTACGAGCAGTACTTC. Protein sequence: CASSLAKQVYSYEQYF.

V is TRBV6-6 and J is TRBJ1-4, with 7 bases lining up with TRBD1. From germline, CDR1 is MNHNY and CDR2 SVGAGI (reference sequence). The CDR3 is made up of 15 amino acids. The J segment lost 4 bases and the V segment lost 5 bases, leaving 7 bases of the junction unmatched. This chain's CDR3 is CASSPPGGINEKLFF. CDR3 DNA sequence: TGTGCCAGCAGTCCGCCAGGGGGAATTAATGAAAAACTGTTTTTT.

The chain combines TRBV6-1 with TRBJ2-3; no clear D gene. V shed 2 bases and J shed 2 bases, with 8 bases lying between them. The CDR3 is 14 amino acids. CDR1 is MNHNS and CDR2 is SASEGT in the germline V gene. The CDR3, as DNA: TGTGCCAGCAGTGAAAGGCGGTCCACAGATACGCAGTATTTT. Its translation: CASSERRSTDTQYF.

V usage is TRBV30 and J usage is TRBJ1-2, with TRBD1 identical over 7 bases. The ends lost 8 bases at V and 5 bases at J; junction bases unmatched: 8. Germline CDR1 reads GTSNPN; CDR2 reads SVGIG (reference sequence). The CDR3 sequence is 12 residues long. Here the CDR3 reads CARDRAGYGYTF. CDR3 sequence (DNA): TGTGCCCGTGACAGGGCTGGGTATGGCTACACCTTC.

This clone was observed a single time. In DNA form, the CDR3 reads TGCGCCAGCAGCTCCCACCGGGACAGAGATCGTCCTTCACCCCTCCACTTT. The encoded protein is CASSSHRDRDRPSPLHF. This chain links TRBV5-1 with TRBJ1-6, with TRBD1 identical over 7 bases. The junction had 15 bases not matched to a gene; V was cut back by 3 bases and J by 9 bases. The CDR3 contains 17 residues. Germline loops: CDR1 SGHRS, CDR2 YFSETQ.

The chain combines TRBV29-1 with TRBJ1-2, with D possibly matching TRBD1 (5 bases). This CDR3 has 15 residues. Germline V gene lookup returns CDR1 SQVTM and CDR2 ANQGSEA. V was clipped by 1 base and J by 8 bases, with 20 bases between them. The CDR3 region is CSVEAPAGVSCGYTF. Here the CDR3 DNA reads TGCAGCGTTGAAGCACCCGCGGGGGTCTCCTGCGGCTACACCTTC.